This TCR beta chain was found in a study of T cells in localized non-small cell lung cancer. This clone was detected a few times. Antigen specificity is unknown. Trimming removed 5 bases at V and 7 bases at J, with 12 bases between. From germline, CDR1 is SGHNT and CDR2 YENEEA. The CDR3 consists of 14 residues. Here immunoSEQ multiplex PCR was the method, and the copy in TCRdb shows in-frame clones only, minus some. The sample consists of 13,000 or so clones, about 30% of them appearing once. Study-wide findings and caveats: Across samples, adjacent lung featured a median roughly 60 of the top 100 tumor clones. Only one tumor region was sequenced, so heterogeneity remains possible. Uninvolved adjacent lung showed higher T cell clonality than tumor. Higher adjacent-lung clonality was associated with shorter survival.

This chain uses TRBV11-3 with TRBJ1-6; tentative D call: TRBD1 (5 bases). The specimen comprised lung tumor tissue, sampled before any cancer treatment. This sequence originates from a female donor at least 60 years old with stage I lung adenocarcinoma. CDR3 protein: CASSLGGTNSPLHF. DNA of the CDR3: TGTGCCAGCAGCCTGGGAGGGACGAATTCACCCCTCCACTTT.